This paragraph reports one T cell receptor beta chain. The target antigen is unknown. This sample stems from a study of T cell responses to AZD1222 COVID-19 vaccine. Study-level background: Whether given at about 4 or about 12 weeks, second doses were pooled.

Germline-derived CDR1 and CDR2 are MNHEY and SVGAGI. Deletions cut 8 bases from V and 4 bases from J, with 13 bases between. This CDR3 is 13 amino acids long. Only in-frame clones appear in the TCRdb table, and some are missing; sequencing was by immunoSEQ multiplex PCR. The sample lists 150,000 or so clones; about 92% were seen once. Study-wide points: Baseline seropositivity characterized only a handful of AZD1222 recipients. Clonal diversity was possibly underestimated, and white British individuals and females predominated among donors. As reported, nearly half of all spike-specific TCRs target variant regions that are unmutated.

This clonotype originated in an adult in good health. The V call is TRBV6-5, the J call TRBJ2-3, with D possibly being TRBD1 or TRBD2 (5 bases each). Sequencing was performed on peripheral blood, taken on day 0 of AZD1222 vaccination. The CDR3 loop reads CASLRPGPDTQYF. CDR3 sequence (DNA): TGTGCCAGCCTAAGACCGGGGCCAGATACGCAGTATTTT.